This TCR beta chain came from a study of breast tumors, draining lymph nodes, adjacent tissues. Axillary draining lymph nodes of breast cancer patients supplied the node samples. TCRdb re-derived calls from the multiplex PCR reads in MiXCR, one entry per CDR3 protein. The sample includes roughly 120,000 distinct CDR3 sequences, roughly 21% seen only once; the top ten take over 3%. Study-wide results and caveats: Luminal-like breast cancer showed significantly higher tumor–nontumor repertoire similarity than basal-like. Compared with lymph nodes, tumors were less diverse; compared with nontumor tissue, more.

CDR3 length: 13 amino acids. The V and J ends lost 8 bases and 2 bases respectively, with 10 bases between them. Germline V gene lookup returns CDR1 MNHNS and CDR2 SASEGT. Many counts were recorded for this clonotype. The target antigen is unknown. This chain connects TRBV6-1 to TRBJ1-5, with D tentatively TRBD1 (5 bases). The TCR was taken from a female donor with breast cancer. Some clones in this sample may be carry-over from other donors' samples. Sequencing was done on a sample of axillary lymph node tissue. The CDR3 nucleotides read TGTGCCAGCGTTGGGGCTGGCAATCAGCCCCAGCATTTT. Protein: CASVGAGNQPQHF.